The present TCR beta chain was sequenced within a study of blood T cell repertoires in COVID-19. As for the study in general: Sites in the United States, Italy and Spain provided acute and convalescent COVID-19 samples.

Germline CDR1 reads MNHEY; CDR2 reads SMNVEV (reference sequence). The CDR3 contains 16 residues. Trimming removed 5 bases from V and 4 bases from J, with 17 bases in between. Per the authors' pipeline: Amplification of reference gene primers provided the estimated nucleated cell counts. Measured with immunoSEQ multiplex PCR; TCRdb has only the in-frame clones, and not every one. For V, J and clone size, that table is used; D and trimming come from the DNA. The sample consists of some 200,000 clones, 85% to 90% of them appearing once. This rearrangement joins TRBV27 to TRBJ2-2, with D maybe TRBD2 (6 bases). This sequence was found in a woman between 50 and 59 years old with acute or convalescent COVID-19. The specimen was peripheral blood. The chain's CDR3 is CASSARPGLTTGELFF. In DNA, the CDR3 is TGTGCCAGCAGTGCGAGGCCGGGACTTACCACCGGGGAGCTGTTTTTT.